The 8 T cell receptor beta chains below come from one sample, sequenced in a study of T cells after yellow fever vaccination. TCRdb called the 5' RACE reads again in MiXCR, with one record for every CDR3 protein. The table lists 500,000 to 650,000 distinct CDR3 sequences, approximately 13% of them singletons. Source: PBMCs, taken on the day of the yellow fever booster vaccination. The receptors come from a man aged 30 to 45 who received the YFV17D yellow fever vaccine.

This clonotype was found a few times. The V and J genes are TRBV7-2 and TRBJ2-2; D gene ambiguous. Trimming shortened V by 8 bases and J by 5 bases, and 21 bases separated the two germline ends. CDR1 is SGHTA, CDR2 FQGNSA, per germline. CDR3 length: 16 residues. The CDR3 coding sequence is TGTGCCAGCCCCCGGAGAGGCAGCCCAAGGACCGGGGAGCTGTTTTTT. The encoded protein is CASPRRGSPRTGELFF. Complete variable domain (other parts from reference TRBV7-2 and TRBJ2-2): GAGVSQSPSNKVTEKGKDVELRCDPISGHTALYWYRQSLGQGLEFLIYFQGNSAPDKSGLPSDRFSAERTGGSVSTLTIQRTQQEDSAVYLCASPRRGSPRTGELFFGEGSRLTVL.

This chain connects TRBV28 to TRBJ1-4, with D unclear. The CDR3 is 14 amino acids. Deletions cut 3 bases from V and 8 bases from J, with 13 bases between. Germline V gene data show CDR1 as MDHEN and CDR2 as SYDVKM. The CDR3 bases are TGTGCCAGCAGTTTTGCGGGAGTCGAAGAAAAACTGTTTTTT. Amino acid sequence: CASSFAGVEEKLFF.

The V and J genes are TRBV7-2 and TRBJ2-7, with D tentatively TRBD1 or TRBD2 (5 bases each). CDR1 and CDR2 from the germline V gene are SGHTA and FQGNSA. V lost 7 bases, J lost 1 base, and 14 bases lay in between. The CDR3 length is 14 residues. CDR3: CASKTSGASYEQYF. CDR3 sequence (DNA): TGTGCCAGCAAAACCTCCGGGGCTTCCTACGAGCAGTACTTC.

The rearrangement joins TRBV25-1 to TRBJ1-1, with D possibly being TRBD1 (5 bases). This CDR3 is 14 amino acids long. Between the trimmed V and J ends, which lost 4 bases and 7 bases, there was a span of 16 bases. Per germline, CDR1 MGHDK and CDR2 SYGVNS. For the CDR3, the DNA is TGTGCCAGCAGTGCCCCGACAGTTACCCGTGAAGCTTTCTTT. This encodes CASSAPTVTREAFF.

The genes are TRBV19 and TRBJ1-2; no firm D call. This CDR3 comprises 13 residues. The germline V and J ends were trimmed by 4 bases and 7 bases, with 13 bases remaining between them. The germline V gene has CDR1 LNHDA and CDR2 SQIVND (reference sequence). CDR3 nucleotides: TGTGCCAGTAGTACGGGAGGGCGATTTGGCTACACCTTC. Protein: CASSTGGRFGYTF.

Only a few counts were recorded for this clonotype. The genes are TRBV20-1 and TRBJ2-7, with 9 bases lining up with TRBD2. The germline V gene encodes CDR1 DFQATT and CDR2 SNEGSKA (reference sequence). The CDR3 has 14 amino acids. V lost 0 bases to trimming and J lost 9 bases; unmatched junction nucleotides: 9. The CDR3 loop reads CSARDLREGLRQYF. The CDR3 DNA sequence: TGCAGTGCTAGAGATCTGCGGGAGGGCCTACGGCAGTACTTC.

V is TRBV15 and J is TRBJ2-3; 9 bases are a match to TRBD2. The CDR3 covers 16 residues. V was clipped by 2 bases and J by 2 bases; unmatched bases: 5. The germline CDR1 and CDR2 sequences are LNHNV and YYDKDF (reference sequence). CDR3 DNA sequence: TGTGCCACCAGCAGATGGGCGGGAGGGAACACAGATACGCAGTATTTT. Residues: CATSRWAGGNTDTQYF.

A few counts support this clonotype. The rearrangement links TRBV29-1 to TRBJ2-2, with 7 bases aligning to TRBD1. The CDR3 totals 15 residues. Germline V gene data show CDR1 as SQVTM and CDR2 as ANQGSEA. V lost 6 bases to trimming and J lost 0 bases; unmatched junction nucleotides: 7. This CDR3 is CSVRGQVANTGELFF. The CDR3 DNA reads TGCAGCGTGAGAGGACAGGTCGCGAACACCGGGGAGCTGTTTTTT.